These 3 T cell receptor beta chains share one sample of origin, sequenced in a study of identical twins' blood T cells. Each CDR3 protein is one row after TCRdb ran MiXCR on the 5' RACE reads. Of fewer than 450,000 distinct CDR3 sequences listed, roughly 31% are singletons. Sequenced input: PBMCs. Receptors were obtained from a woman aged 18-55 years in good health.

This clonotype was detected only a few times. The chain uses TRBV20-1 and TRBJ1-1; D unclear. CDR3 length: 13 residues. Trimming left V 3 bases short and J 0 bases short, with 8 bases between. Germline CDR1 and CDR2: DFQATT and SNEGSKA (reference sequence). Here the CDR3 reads CSASVPLNTEAFF. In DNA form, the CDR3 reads TGCAGTGCTAGTGTGCCGCTGAACACTGAAGCTTTCTTT.

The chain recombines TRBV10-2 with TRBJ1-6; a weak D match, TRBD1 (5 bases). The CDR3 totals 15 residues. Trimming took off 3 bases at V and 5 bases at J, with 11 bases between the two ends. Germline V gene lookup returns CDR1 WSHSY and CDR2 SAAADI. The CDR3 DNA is TGCGCCAGCAGTGAAGGGGCAGCCAATAATTCACCCCTCCACTTT. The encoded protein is CASSEGAANNSPLHF.

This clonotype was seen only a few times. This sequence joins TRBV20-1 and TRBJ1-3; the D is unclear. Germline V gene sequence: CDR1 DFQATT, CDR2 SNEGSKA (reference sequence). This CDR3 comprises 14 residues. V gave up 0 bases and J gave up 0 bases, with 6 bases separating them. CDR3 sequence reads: CSARESFSGNTIYF. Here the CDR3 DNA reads TGCAGTGCTAGAGAGTCATTCTCTGGAAACACCATATATTTT.